The entry below describes one TCR beta chain. The antigen is unknown. Whereas donors were nominally healthy upon sampling, unrecorded immune exposures were probable. The CMV serostatus of this donor went unrecorded. These data come from a study of cytomegalovirus exposure and HLA in healthy donors. Regarding the study as a whole: V- and J-gene trimming of TCR beta was linked (in a later analysis) to a missense DCLRE1C variant. There were some public TCRs occurring in many donors, but most TCR sequences were rare.

The primer mix had 60 Vbeta and 13 Jbeta primers. This table comes from immunoSEQ multiplex PCR, and its TCRdb copy is limited to in-frame clones, with some not included. Of 210,000 or so clones in the sample, 85% were seen once. Germline V gives CDR1 MGHRA, CDR2 YSYEKL. This CDR3 comprises 15 residues. Trimming at V came to 1 base and at J to 7 bases, leaving 4 bases not matched to a gene. This receptor was obtained from a human donor in good health. The sequencing input was PBMCs. The chain carries TRBV4-1 and TRBJ2-2; 9 bases line up with TRBD1. The CDR3 region has the DNA TGCGCCAGCAGCCAAGGGACAGGGGCGGACGGGGAGCTGTTTTTT. Its protein product is CASSQGTGADGELFF.